This T cell receptor beta chain is drawn from a study of human versus mouse CDR3 diversity and MHC coevolution. Across the study: Between roughly 0.6 x 10^7 and 1.8 x 10^7 valid reads came from each sample.

Sequenced by immunoSEQ multiplex PCR; TCRdb stores in-frame clones only, minus some. Among about 77,000 clones listed, under 95% were seen once. The length of the CDR3 is 14 residues. Germline CDR1 is SQVTM and CDR2 is ANQGSEA. Trimming stripped 6 bases from V and 0 bases from J, with 14 bases between. As regards this clone: Its specificity is not known.

General study findings and limits: iCHAO1 estimated the human TCR beta repertoire at roughly 1.6 million clonotypes.

The chain has TRBV29-1 and TRBJ1-1, with D possibly TRBD1 on 6 matching bases. This TCR was recovered from a person between 25 and 70 years old in good health. Sample: naive CD4+ T cells from blood. Indicated subset: CD45RO-negative CD62L-positive naive CD4 T cells. The CDR3 here is CSVRPGTMNTEAFF. Here the CDR3 DNA reads TGCAGCGTACGACCCGGGACAATGAACACTGAAGCTTTCTTT.